The 18 T cell receptor beta chains presented below share a single source sample, sequenced in a study of follicular helper T cells after annual influenza vaccination. Time point indicated: 2015-2016 season, 7 days after influenza vaccination. The protocol was immunoSEQ multiplex PCR, while the TCRdb copy is restricted to in-frame clones and leaves out a portion. The sample lists about 600 clones; roughly 77% were seen once. The sequences come from CXCR5+ CD38+ circulating T follicular helper cells from blood, collected 7 days after influenza vaccination. The subset is: circulating Tfh, non-naive CD4+CXCR5+PD-1+ (ICOS+CD38+ or ICOS-CD38-). The source is an adult who received the influenza vaccine.

The chain couples TRBV2 to TRBJ1-4, with a tentative D call TRBD1 (5 bases). Trimming cost V 6 bases and J 8 bases, with 13 bases left between them. This CDR3 spans 13 amino acids. CDR1 is SNHLY, CDR2 FYNNEI, per germline. DNA of the CDR3: TGTGCCAGCAGGTCCCGGGGGGGGGAAAAACTGTTTTTT. Its translation is CASRSRGGEKLFF.

This rearrangement joins TRBV28 to TRBJ2-1; 9 bases fit TRBD2. Germline CDR1 is MDHEN and CDR2 is SYDVKM. The ends lost 5 bases at V and 4 bases at J; junction bases unmatched: 6. The CDR3 totals 15 residues. The CDR3 bases are TGTGCCAGCAGTGGAAGCGGGAGGAAATACAATGAGCAGTTCTTC. It codes for CASSGSGRKYNEQFF.

This clone has just one count. V is TRBV28 and J is TRBJ1-4; TRBD1 might be the D (6 bases). Per the germline V gene, CDR1 is MDHEN and CDR2 is SYDVKM. This CDR3 comprises 15 residues. The V end lost 6 bases, the J end lost 3 bases, and 14 bases lay between the germline ends. The CDR3 bases are TGTGCCAGCAGCAGTGGGGGGCGGTCTAATGAAAAACTGTTTTTT. Residues: CASSSGGRSNEKLFF.

The chain employs TRBV7-2 and TRBJ2-3; 8 bases line up with TRBD2. CDR1 and CDR2 (germline): SGHTA, FQGNSA. There are 16 residues in the CDR3. V dropped 5 bases and J dropped 0; count of bases not matched to a gene: 7. The CDR3 DNA sequence: TGTGCCAGCAGCCCCTTTAGCGGGGTTAGCACAGATACGCAGTATTTT. Translating gives CASSPFSGVSTDTQYF.

The chain is built from TRBV18 and TRBJ2-1; TRBD2 aligns across 13 bases. Germline loops: CDR1 KGHSH, CDR2 LQKENI. After removal of 2 bases from V and 0 bases from J, the junction contained 7 bases not matched to a gene. The CDR3 covers 19 residues. In DNA form, the CDR3 reads TGTGCCAGCTCACCAAGACTAGCGGGGGGCTCGAGCTCCTACAATGAGCAGTTCTTC. As protein: CASSPRLAGGSSSYNEQFF.

The count of this clone is one. Other nucleotide sequences from this sample produce the same CDR3. The gene calls are TRBV28 and TRBJ2-1; D is perhaps TRBD1 or TRBD2 (5 bases each). This CDR3 has 14 amino acids. The ends were cut back, 6 bases at V and 0 bases at J, with 9 bases in the middle. Germline V gene data show CDR1 as MDHEN and CDR2 as SYDVKM. The CDR3 region has the DNA TGTGCCAGCAGGGGGGAGTTCTCCTACAATGAGCAGTTCTTC. Amino acid sequence: CASRGEFSYNEQFF.

The rearrangement links TRBV29-1 to TRBJ2-1; maybe TRBD2 (6 bases). CDR3 length equals 13 residues. The germline V and J ends were trimmed by 3 bases and 6 bases, with 12 bases remaining between them. CDR1 and CDR2 (germline): SQVTM, ANQGSEA. The CDR3 region has the DNA TGCAGCGTTGACAGAACGGGGGTCAATGAGCAGTTCTTC. Translated, it gives CSVDRTGVNEQFF.

The genes are TRBV7-2 and TRBJ1-6, with a weak D call TRBD1 (6 bases). There are 17 residues in the CDR3. The germline CDR1 and CDR2 sequences are SGHTA and FQGNSA. V gave up 5 bases and J gave up 6 bases, with 20 bases separating them. The CDR3 region has the DNA TGTGCCAGCAGCCAACCTTCGGGGGGGCGCCGTAATTCACCCCTCCACTTT. This sequence encodes CASSQPSGGRRNSPLHF.

The chain combines TRBV5-1 with TRBJ1-2; maybe TRBD1 (5 bases). Germline loops: CDR1 SGHRS, CDR2 YFSETQ. V lost 3 bases to trimming and J lost 4 bases, with 13 bases between them. This CDR3 is 14 amino acids long. CDR3 bases: TGCGCCAGCAGCTCCCCCGGGACCGCCTATGGCTACACCTTC. This gives the protein CASSSPGTAYGYTF.

The chain recombines TRBV11-2 with TRBJ1-6; D may be TRBD1 (5 bases). This CDR3 region has 14 residues. With 1 base removed from V and 13 bases from J, the gap between germline ends came to 14 bases. CDR1 is SGHAT and CDR2 is FQNNGV in the germline V gene. CDR3 bases: TGTGCCAGCAGCTTAGGCGACAGAATGTTTCCCCTCCACTTT. The encoded protein is CASSLGDRMFPLHF. The entire variable domain, with the rest obtained from reference TRBV11-2 and TRBJ1-6, is as follows: EAGVAQSPRYKIIEKRQSVAFWCNPISGHATLYWYQQILGQGPKLLIQFQNNGVVDDSQLPKDRFSAERLKGVDSTLKIQPAKLEDSAVYLCASSLGDRMFPLHFGNGTRLTVT.

The genes are TRBV7-2 and TRBJ1-5; 9 nucleotides align to TRBD1. Germline assignment: CDR1 SGHTA and CDR2 FQGNSA. Trimming removed 5 bases from V and 9 bases from J; junction bases left unmatched: 8. The CDR3 extends over 14 amino acids. CDR3 DNA sequence: TGTGCCAGCAGCCTGGGACAGGGATATTGGCCCCAGCATTTT. Amino acid sequence: CASSLGQGYWPQHF.

This chain uses TRBV27 with TRBJ2-5; 9 positions match TRBD1. Unmatched junction bases numbered 15, after V lost 5 bases and J lost 5 bases. The germline gives CDR1 MNHEY, CDR2 SMNVEV (reference sequence). The length of the CDR3 is 17 residues. The chain's CDR3 is CASSHITQTGGRETQYF. The DNA of the CDR3 is TGTGCCAGCAGTCACATAACTCAAACAGGGGGCCGGGAGACCCAGTACTTC.

The gene calls are TRBV7-2 and TRBJ2-5; TRBD2 matches 8 bases. The CDR3 length is 13 residues. With 5 bases clipped from V and 7 bases from J, the junction kept 6 bases outside the gene matches. The germline V gene has CDR1 SGHTA and CDR2 FQGNSA. The CDR3 region is CASSPTRGGTQYF. CDR3 nucleotides: TGTGCCAGCAGCCCGACCCGGGGGGGGACCCAGTACTTC.

The gene calls are TRBV2 and TRBJ1-2; maybe TRBD1 (5 bases). CDR3 length equals 12 residues. Looked up from germline, CDR1 is SNHLY and CDR2 is FYNNEI. Deletions cut 2 bases from V and 5 bases from J, with 6 bases between. CDR3 DNA sequence: TGTGCCAGCAGTGAAAAGGGGTATGGCTACACCTTC. Translation gives CASSEKGYGYTF. Complete variable domain (other parts from reference TRBV2 and TRBJ1-2): EPEVTQTPSHQVTQMGQEVILRCVPISNHLYFYWYRQILGQKVEFLVSFYNNEISEKSEIFDDQFSVERPDGSNFTLKIRSTKLEDSAMYFCASSEKGYGYTFGSGTRLTVV.

The genes are TRBV30 and TRBJ2-3; D is undetermined. CDR1 is GTSNPN, CDR2 SVGIG, per germline (reference sequence). The CDR3 contains 11 residues. Trimming removed 2 bases from V and 6 bases from J, with 6 bases in between. CDR3 loop: CAWSRPDTQYF. For the CDR3, the DNA is TGTGCCTGGAGTCGCCCCGATACGCAGTATTTT.

The rearrangement uses TRBV29-1 and TRBJ2-1; D ambiguous. The CDR3 loop spans 13 amino acids. Germline lookup yields CDR1 SQVTM and CDR2 ANQGSEA. V was shortened by 3 bases and J by 5 bases, with 11 bases between the two germline ends. In DNA form, the CDR3 reads TGCAGCGTTGAGCTTTGGAGAAACAATGAGCAGTTCTTC. This encodes CSVELWRNNEQFF.

The DNA for the CDR3 is TGTGCCACGAGAGGGATACTCAGAGATACGCAGTATTTT. It translates to CATRGILRDTQYF. The chain recombines TRBV28 with TRBJ2-3, with D possibly TRBD2 on 5 matching bases. Trimming cost V 10 bases and J 5 bases, with 16 bases left between them. Germline V gene sequence: CDR1 MDHEN, CDR2 SYDVKM. There are 13 residues in the CDR3.

The chain employs TRBV5-1 and TRBJ1-1; 8 nucleotides match TRBD1. The J segment lost 8 bases and the V segment lost 5 bases, leaving 11 bases of the junction unmatched. The CDR3 is made up of 14 amino acids. Germline CDR1 is SGHRS and CDR2 is YFSETQ. This CDR3 is CASRKNTGQGEAFF. CDR3 nucleotides: TGCGCCAGCAGAAAGAATACCGGACAGGGCGAAGCTTTCTTT.